This T cell receptor (beta chain) is drawn from a study of T cell responses to AZD1222 COVID-19 vaccine. Overall study: Pooled together were second doses at about 4 or about 12 weeks. Study-level points and caveats: Donors were mostly white British, more females; clonal diversity possibly underestimated. Recipients of AZD1222 seropositive at baseline numbered only six or seven. Repertoire sampling was restricted to post-peak T cell response timepoints.

Points on this clone: Its specificity is unknown.

This CDR3 spans 17 amino acids. The germline V gene encodes CDR1 SGHTA and CDR2 FQGNSA. V lost 1 base and J lost 2, with 14 bases in between. Assay: immunoSEQ multiplex PCR; the TCRdb copy retains only in-frame clones and omits some. The repertoire includes 120,000 or so clones, approximately 88% of them detected once, and approximately 27% sits in the top ten. This chain joins TRBV7-2 and TRBJ2-2; D is possibly TRBD1 (5 bases). Here the sequenced sample was peripheral blood, taken on day 0 of AZD1222 vaccination. The TCR originated in an adult in good health. The CDR3 region is CASSLDRQQYNTGELFF. The CDR3, as DNA: TGTGCCAGCAGCTTAGATCGACAGCAATATAACACCGGGGAGCTGTTTTTT.